Listed below are T cell receptor beta chains from one sample, sequenced in a study of T cell therapy after organ transplantation. Clones were read by immunoSEQ multiplex PCR, and TCRdb kept only the in-frame ones, dropping some. The sample shows approximately 52,000 clones, about 95% of them seen only once. For these TCRs, the target antigens are not known. The sequencing here drew on CD8+ T cells from blood, taken before autologous CMV-specific T cell therapy. Receptors were obtained from a human patient who had received a solid organ transplant and had CMV disease. The CDR3 runs from the conserved cysteine through the conserved F or W. A D gene is named only where the DNA matches it firmly. Size is omitted from some rows. Given values are once, few, many or a class for expanded clones.

size: NA
J: TRBJ2-2
V: TRBV19
D: TRBD2
CDR3: CASSIGTSVNTGELFF
DNA: TGTGCCAGTAGTATAGGCACTAGCGTGAACACCGGGGAGCTGTTTTTT

size: NA
J: TRBJ1-1
V: TRBV5-4
D: NA
CDR3: CASSWGQRGEAFF
DNA: TGTGCCAGCAGCTGGGGTCAGAGGGGTGAAGCTTTCTTT

size: NA
J: TRBJ1-1
V: TRBV27
D: NA
CDR3: CASSLSGAWTEAFF
DNA: TGTGCCAGCAGTTTATCGGGGGCTTGGACTGAAGCTTTCTTT

size: NA
J: TRBJ2-2
V: TRBV4-1
D: NA
CDR3: CASSQEGVTNTGELFF
DNA: TGCGCCAGCAGCCAAGAGGGGGTCACCAACACCGGGGAGCTGTTTTTT

size: NA
J: TRBJ2-7
V: TRBV5-8
D: NA
CDR3: CASSLAWRESSYEQYF
DNA: TGTGCCAGCAGCTTGGCTTGGCGGGAAAGCTCCTACGAGCAGTACTTC

size: NA
J: TRBJ2-2
V: TRBV6-5
D: NA
CDR3: CASSYSGVNTGELFF
DNA: TGTGCCAGCAGTTATAGTGGAGTTAACACCGGGGAGCTGTTTTTT

size: NA
J: TRBJ1-1
V: TRBV6-5
D: NA
CDR3: CASSSPYYTEAFF
DNA: TGTGCCAGCAGCTCTCCGTATTACACTGAAGCTTTCTTT

size: NA
J: TRBJ2-1
V: TRBV9
D: NA
CDR3: CASSVGSEQFF
DNA: TGTGCCAGCAGCGTAGGTTCCGAGCAGTTCTTC

size: once
J: TRBJ2-7
V: TRBV16
D: NA
CDR3: CASSQSEGQPVYEQYF
DNA: TGTGCCAGCAGCCAATCGGAGGGGCAGCCGGTCTACGAGCAGTACTTC

size: NA
J: TRBJ1-2
V: TRBV2
D: NA
CDR3: CASSDMLGFGYTF
DNA: TGTGCCAGCAGTGATATGTTGGGCTTCGGCTACACCTTC

size: NA
J: TRBJ2-7
V: TRBV11-3
D: TRBD1
CDR3: CASSSRDSSFHEQYF
DNA: TGTGCCAGCAGCTCCCGGGACAGTAGTTTCCACGAGCAGTACTTC

size: once
J: TRBJ2-1
V: TRBV10-2
D: NA
CDR3: CASSGALASYNEQFF
DNA: TGCGCCAGCAGTGGGGCGCTCGCCTCCTACAATGAGCAGTTCTTC

size: NA
J: TRBJ2-5
V: TRBV6-5
D: NA
CDR3: CASSYYRGGKETQYF
DNA: TGTGCCAGCAGTTACTATAGAGGCGGAAAAGAGACCCAGTACTTC

size: NA
J: TRBJ1-1
V: TRBV4-3
D: TRBD1
CDR3: CASSRFQGADTEAFF
DNA: TGCGCCAGCAGCCGATTCCAGGGGGCGGACACTGAAGCTTTCTTT

size: NA
J: TRBJ2-7
V: TRBV29-1
D: NA
CDR3: CSVETTGVTYEQYF
DNA: TGCAGCGTTGAAACGACAGGCGTTACCTACGAGCAGTACTTC

size: once
J: TRBJ2-7
V: TRBV7-9
D: TRBD1
CDR3: CASSPKSGTVYEQYF
DNA: TGTGCCAGCAGCCCCAAATCCGGGACAGTTTACGAGCAGTACTTC

size: NA
J: TRBJ2-7
V: TRBV10-3
D: TRBD2
CDR3: CAISDGEPGLGISGQYF
DNA: TGTGCCATCAGTGACGGTGAACCGGGACTAGGTATAAGCGGGCAGTACTTC

size: NA
J: TRBJ2-1
V: TRBV30
D: NA
CDR3: CAWSVYGLNEQFF
DNA: TGTGCCTGGAGTGTCTATGGACTCAATGAGCAGTTCTTC

size: NA
J: TRBJ2-3
V: TRBV4-2
D: NA
CDR3: CASSQDLYGQGSTDTQYF
DNA: TGTGCCAGCAGCCAAGATCTCTATGGTCAGGGTAGCACAGATACGCAGTATTTT

size: NA
J: TRBJ2-5
V: TRBV19
D: TRBD2
CDR3: CASSSYGTSGPQETQYF
DNA: TGTGCCAGTAGTTCCTACGGGACTAGCGGGCCCCAAGAGACCCAGTACTTC

size: NA
J: TRBJ2-1
V: TRBV5-1
D: TRBD2
CDR3: CASSFPLAGDPNEQFF
DNA: TGCGCCAGCAGCTTCCCACTAGCGGGAGACCCCAATGAGCAGTTCTTC

size: NA
J: TRBJ1-2
V: TRBV5-4
D: NA
CDR3: CASSPGRDVGYTF
DNA: TGTGCCAGCAGCCCGGGGAGGGACGTCGGCTACACCTTC

size: NA
J: TRBJ2-7
V: TRBV25-1
D: TRBD2
CDR3: CASSDPGTSGGNYEQYF
DNA: TGTGCCAGCAGTGATCCCGGGACTAGCGGGGGGAACTACGAGCAGTACTTC

size: NA
J: TRBJ2-2
V: TRBV6-1
D: TRBD2
CDR3: CAMGLAGDTGELFF
DNA: TGTGCCATGGGACTAGCGGGCGATACCGGGGAGCTGTTTTTT

size: once
J: TRBJ2-7
V: TRBV7-6
D: NA
CDR3: CASSDGTAGYEQYF
DNA: TGTGCCAGCAGCGACGGGACGGCGGGCTACGAGCAGTACTTC

size: NA
J: TRBJ2-5
V: TRBV7-2
D: NA
CDR3: CASSFRGRYQETQYF
DNA: TGTGCCAGCAGCTTCCGGGGACGGTACCAAGAGACCCAGTACTTC

size: NA
J: TRBJ2-1
V: TRBV6-4
D: TRBD2
CDR3: CASSDSPSGANNEQFF
DNA: TGTGCCAGCAGTGACTCGCCTAGCGGGGCAAACAATGAGCAGTTCTTC

size: NA
J: TRBJ2-7
V: TRBV4-3
D: NA
CDR3: CASSQGQGILYEQYF
DNA: TGCGCCAGCAGCCAAGGGCAGGGGATATTGTACGAGCAGTACTTC

size: NA
J: TRBJ2-7
V: TRBV6-6
D: TRBD1
CDR3: CASSYVRTGSYEQYF
DNA: TGTGCCAGCAGTTACGTGCGGACAGGTTCCTACGAGCAGTACTTC

size: NA
J: TRBJ2-3
V: TRBV27
D: NA
CDR3: CASNNLPAGHTDTQYF
DNA: TGTGCCAGCAATAATCTCCCGGCAGGGCACACAGATACGCAGTATTTT

size: NA
J: TRBJ2-2
V: TRBV7-9
D: NA
CDR3: CASSQEGFSTGELFF
DNA: TGTGCCAGCAGCCAAGAGGGATTTTCCACCGGGGAGCTGTTTTTT

size: NA
J: TRBJ2-7
V: TRBV11-2
D: NA
CDR3: CASTLLPGWWGQYF
DNA: TGTGCCAGCACCCTCCTCCCAGGTTGGTGGGGGCAGTACTTC

size: NA
J: TRBJ2-1
V: TRBV19
D: NA
CDR3: CASRDPTGEREQFF
DNA: TGTGCCAGTAGGGATCCAACGGGAGAACGCGAGCAGTTCTTC

size: NA
J: TRBJ1-1
V: TRBV5-6
D: TRBD1
CDR3: CASSLGDSYEAFF
DNA: TGTGCCAGCAGCTTGGGGGACAGCTATGAAGCTTTCTTT

size: NA
J: TRBJ2-1
V: TRBV5-1
D: TRBD2
CDR3: CASSPGTSGGDEQFF
DNA: TGCGCCAGCAGCCCAGGGACTAGCGGGGGTGACGAGCAGTTCTTC

size: NA
J: TRBJ2-7
V: TRBV5-6
D: TRBD1
CDR3: CASSPLATGGFDEQYF
DNA: TGTGCCAGCAGTCCTTTGGCGACAGGGGGCTTTGACGAGCAGTACTTC

size: NA
J: TRBJ1-1
V: TRBV27
D: NA
CDR3: CASSLRDVWTEAFF
DNA: TGTGCCAGCAGTTTACGGGACGTTTGGACTGAAGCTTTCTTT

size: NA
J: TRBJ2-7
V: TRBV27
D: TRBD1
CDR3: CASSLSRPTGGGYEQYF
DNA: TGTGCCAGCAGTTTAAGTCGGCCAACAGGGGGCGGTTACGAGCAGTACTTC

size: NA
J: TRBJ1-5
V: TRBV7-8
D: NA
CDR3: CASSRAQIGGNQPQHF
DNA: TGTGCCAGCAGCCGCGCCCAGATTGGGGGCAATCAGCCCCAGCATTTT

size: NA
J: TRBJ2-7
V: TRBV2
D: NA
CDR3: CASSGAGSAYEQYF
DNA: TGTGCCAGCAGTGGGGCAGGGTCTGCCTACGAGCAGTACTTC

size: NA
J: TRBJ2-7
V: TRBV15
D: TRBD2
CDR3: CATSRIRLAGSYEQYF
DNA: TGTGCCACCAGCAGAATCCGGTTAGCGGGATCGTACGAGCAGTACTTC

size: once
J: TRBJ1-1
V: TRBV6-1
D: NA
CDR3: CASSEWDGGDTEAFF
DNA: TGTGCCAGCAGTGAATGGGACGGGGGGGATACTGAAGCTTTCTTT

size: NA
J: TRBJ2-3
V: TRBV7-8
D: NA
CDR3: CASSRAPRSGTDTQYF
DNA: TGTGCCAGCAGCCGAGCTCCTAGGTCTGGCACAGATACGCAGTATTTT

size: NA
J: TRBJ2-1
V: TRBV12-5
D: NA
CDR3: CASGAEDNEQFF
DNA: TGTGCTAGTGGGGCCGAGGACAATGAGCAGTTCTTC

size: NA
J: TRBJ2-5
V: TRBV6-5
D: NA
CDR3: CASSYYSEETQYF
DNA: TGTGCCAGCAGTTACTACAGCGAAGAGACCCAGTACTTC

size: NA
J: TRBJ1-1
V: TRBV6-5
D: TRBD1
CDR3: CASSYSAGGGTEAFF
DNA: TGTGCCAGCAGTTACTCGGCAGGGGGAGGCACTGAAGCTTTCTTT

size: NA
J: TRBJ2-3
V: TRBV7-2
D: NA
CDR3: CASSLGISTDTQYF
DNA: TGTGCCAGCAGCCTCGGGATCTCCACAGATACGCAGTATTTT

size: NA
J: TRBJ1-5
V: TRBV27
D: TRBD1
CDR3: CASSPRTGLEPQHF
DNA: TGTGCCAGCAGTCCGCGGACAGGGTTGGAGCCCCAGCATTTT

size: NA
J: TRBJ2-1
V: TRBV6-4
D: TRBD2
CDR3: CASSDGTSGTYNEQFF
DNA: TGTGCCAGCAGTGATGGGACTAGCGGGACTTACAATGAGCAGTTCTTC

size: once
J: TRBJ1-4
V: TRBV5-6
D: NA
CDR3: CASSLGSPNEKLFF
DNA: TGTGCCAGCAGCTTGGGGTCACCGAATGAAAAACTGTTTTTT

size: NA
J: TRBJ2-1
V: TRBV2
D: NA
CDR3: CASSGRASGYNEQFF
DNA: TGTGCCAGCAGTGGCCGGGCATCAGGGTACAATGAGCAGTTCTTC

size: NA
J: TRBJ2-1
V: TRBV27
D: NA
CDR3: CASNPGAAVEQFF
DNA: TGTGCCAGCAACCCAGGGGCTGCTGTTGAGCAGTTCTTC

size: once
J: TRBJ1-5
V: TRBV19
D: TRBD1
CDR3: CASSTSAGGPNQPQHF
DNA: TGTGCCAGTAGTACCTCGGCAGGGGGTCCCAATCAGCCCCAGCATTTT

size: NA
J: TRBJ2-1
V: TRBV14
D: TRBD1
CDR3: CASSQDWTGGSNEQFF
DNA: TGTGCCAGCAGCCAAGATTGGACAGGGGGCTCAAATGAGCAGTTCTTC